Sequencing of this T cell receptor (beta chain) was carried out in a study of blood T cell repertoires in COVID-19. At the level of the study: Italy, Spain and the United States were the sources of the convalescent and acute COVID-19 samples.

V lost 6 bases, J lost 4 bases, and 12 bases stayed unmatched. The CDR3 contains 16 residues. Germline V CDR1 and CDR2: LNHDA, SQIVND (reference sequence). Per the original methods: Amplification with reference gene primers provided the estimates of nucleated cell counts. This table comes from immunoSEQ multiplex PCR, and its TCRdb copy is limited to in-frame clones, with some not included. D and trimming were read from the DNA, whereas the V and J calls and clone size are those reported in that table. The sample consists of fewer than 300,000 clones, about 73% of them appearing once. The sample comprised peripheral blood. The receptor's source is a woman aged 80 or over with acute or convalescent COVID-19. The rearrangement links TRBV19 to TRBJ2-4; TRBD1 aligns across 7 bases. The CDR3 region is CASRESPTGPKNIQYF. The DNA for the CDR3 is TGTGCCAGTAGGGAAAGCCCGACAGGGCCAAAAAACATTCAGTACTTC. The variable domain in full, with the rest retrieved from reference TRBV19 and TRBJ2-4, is DGGITQSPKYLFRKEGQNVTLSCEQNLNHDAMYWYRQDPGQGLRLIYYSQIVNDFQKGDIAEGYSVSREKKESFPLTVTSAQKNPTAFYLCASRESPTGPKNIQYFGAGTRLSVL.